This TCR beta chain was sequenced for a study of T cells in Graves' hyperthyroidism and ophthalmopathy (dated by TCRdb to the late 2010s). In the study overall: Peripheral blood was collected at initial diagnosis, before any treatment. Thyroid tissue and blood T-cell repertoires from about six Graves' hyperthyroidism patients were also compared in the study. Following sampling, methimazole starting at 30 mg daily was given to hyperthyroidism patients, and high-dose intravenous methylprednisolone was given to ophthalmopathy patients. For training and testing, the 100 or so patients in the discovery cohort were randomly divided in a 7:3 ratio. TCR Vbeta CDR3 sequencing of 140 or so peripheral blood samples (under 45 ophthalmopathy, under 80 hyperthyroidism and approximately 17 progressor patients) is reported in the paper. TCR V-J signatures able to tell the groups apart were searched for in a discovery cohort of some 97 patients, of whom more than 40 had Graves' ophthalmopathy and 57 had stable Graves' hyperthyroidism. An independent validation cohort of fewer than 20 hyperthyroidism patients and about 15 patients who later progressed to ophthalmopathy tested prospective prediction of ophthalmopathy. General conclusions and limits of the study: Ophthalmopathy was separated from stable hyperthyroidism by a 13 V-J signature model, with over 85% sensitivity and about 81% specificity obtained in cross-validation and 80%/75% obtained in testing. Most expanded thyroid clonotypes (frequency above 0.001) were also found in blood, which suggests that blood repertoires may mirror thyroid immune responses. Sample size was not statistically predetermined, and investigators were not blinded to group allocation. In validation, the model predicted progression to ophthalmopathy with approximately 71% sensitivity and approximately 74% specificity, a median of 6.5 months before onset.

This clonotype was recorded at least ten times. The antigen it recognizes is unknown. It has no much larger one-base neighbor in the sample; base qualities were not kept. Amplification of TCR beta CDR3 regions was carried out from RNA transcripts. A first-round RT-PCR of the TCR CDR3 used the HTBI primer set with the Qiagen OneStep RT-PCR kit. Libraries were constructed in a second round of multiplex PCR, after which size selection and purification were carried out. The libraries were sequenced on an Illumina HiSeq2000 using paired-end 100 bp reads. The study's own analysis went as follows. SOAPnuke was used to process the raw data, throwing out any read that contained adapters or uncalled bases, had a mean Phred below 15, or lacked an exact constant-primer or identifier match. High-quality paired reads were merged with COPE v1.2.5, and unique nucleotide sequences were defined as clonotypes. MiTCR v1.1 was used to align the clonotypes against IMGT TRBV, TRBD and TRBJ reference segments. The analysis was restricted to V-J combinations with a frequency above 0.0001, which together covered about 99% of the repertoires. A TCS score was defined as the ratio of F50 (clonal expansion) to E x V (chaos), with BLOSUM62-based TCRdist applied between CDR3 peptides within each V-J. Welch's t-statistics and random forest reduced 450 to 600 V-J features to 13, which were used in a naive Bayes classifier (R e1071). TCRdb ran its own pipeline on the public reads, namely fastp trimming at Q25 and MiXCR clone calling, and kept in-frame beta chains. When rows share a CDR3 protein, they turn into one entry using the most common DNA and genes. It is TCRdb's table, rather than the study itself, that gives the V and J calls and clone size. The sample profile shows 450,000 to 650,000 distinct CDR3 sequences; around 20% of them were found once. Together, the top ten hold less than 30% of the sample.

Graves' hyperthyroidism was defined as stable when no progression to ophthalmopathy occurred over 18 months of follow-up. The hyperthyroidism patients were between 18 and 65 years old and newly diagnosed, with a disease duration of less than 2 months. The study excluded patients with uncontrolled infections, other autoimmune diseases, pregnancy or lactation. Diagnoses were established on the basis of clinical symptoms, serum thyroxine and TRAb, thyroid ultrasound, and orbital computed tomography. PBMCs were separated from approximately 9.9 ml of fresh peripheral blood using Ficoll-Paque density gradient centrifugation. Total RNA was extracted using Trizol reagent, and RNA quality was assessed on an Agilent 2100 Bioanalyzer. This sequence was found in a man in his late teens or twenties with Graves' hyperthyroidism. The sample taken for sequencing was blood.

This receptor carries the CDR3 CASSYSRTGGDYEQYF. The DNA sequence is as follows: TGTGCCAGCAGTTACTCTCGGACAGGGGGAGACTACGAGCAGTACTTC. Recombination connected TRBV6-2 or TRBV6-3 to TRBJ2-7, with 10 bases aligning to TRBD1. CDR1 is given as MNHEY and CDR2 as SVGEGT, both from the germline V gene. Spanning cysteine to phenylalanine, the CDR3 consists of 16 amino acids. CDR3 DNA only is kept here, 48 bases in frame from base 1. Here V drops 0 bases and J drops 3 bases, and the junction holds 5 bases not matched to any gene.